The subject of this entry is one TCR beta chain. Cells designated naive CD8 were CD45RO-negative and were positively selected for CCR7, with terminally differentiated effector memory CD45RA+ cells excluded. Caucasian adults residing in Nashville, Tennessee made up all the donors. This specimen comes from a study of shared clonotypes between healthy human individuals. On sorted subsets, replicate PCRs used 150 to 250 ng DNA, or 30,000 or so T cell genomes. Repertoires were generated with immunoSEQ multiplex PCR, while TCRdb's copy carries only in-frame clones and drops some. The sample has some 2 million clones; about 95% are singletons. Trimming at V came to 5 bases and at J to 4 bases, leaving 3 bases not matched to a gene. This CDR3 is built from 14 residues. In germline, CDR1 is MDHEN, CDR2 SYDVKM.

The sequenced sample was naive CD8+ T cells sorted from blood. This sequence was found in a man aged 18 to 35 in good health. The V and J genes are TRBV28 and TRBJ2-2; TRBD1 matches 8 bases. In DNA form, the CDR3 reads TGTGCCAGCAGTAAACAGGGGGGCACCGGGGAGCTGTTTTTT. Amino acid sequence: CASSKQGGTGELFF.